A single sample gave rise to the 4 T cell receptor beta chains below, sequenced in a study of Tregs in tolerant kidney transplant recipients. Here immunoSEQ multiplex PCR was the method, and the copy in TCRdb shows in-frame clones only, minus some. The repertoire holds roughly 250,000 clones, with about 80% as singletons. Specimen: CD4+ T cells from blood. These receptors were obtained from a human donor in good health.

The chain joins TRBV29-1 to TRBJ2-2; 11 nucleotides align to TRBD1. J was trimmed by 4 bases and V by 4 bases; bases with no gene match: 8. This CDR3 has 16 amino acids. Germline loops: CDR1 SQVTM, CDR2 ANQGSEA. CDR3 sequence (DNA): TGCAGCGTTGTCAAACCCGGGACAGGGGGCACCGGGGAGCTGTTTTTT. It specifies CSVVKPGTGGTGELFF.

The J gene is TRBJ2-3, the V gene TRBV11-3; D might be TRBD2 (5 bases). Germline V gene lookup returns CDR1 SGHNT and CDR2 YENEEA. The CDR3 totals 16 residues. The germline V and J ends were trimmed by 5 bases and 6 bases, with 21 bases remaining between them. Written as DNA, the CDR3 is TGTGCCAGCAGCCTCCGGGATAGAGGAAGCTTGGATACGCAGTATTTT. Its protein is CASSLRDRGSLDTQYF.

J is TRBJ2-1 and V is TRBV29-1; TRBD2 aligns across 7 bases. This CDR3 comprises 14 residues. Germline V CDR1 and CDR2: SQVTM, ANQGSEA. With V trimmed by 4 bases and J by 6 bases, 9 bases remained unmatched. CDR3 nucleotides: TGCAGCGTTGTGGGAGGCGGGAGAGCCAATGAGCAGTTCTTC. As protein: CSVVGGGRANEQFF.

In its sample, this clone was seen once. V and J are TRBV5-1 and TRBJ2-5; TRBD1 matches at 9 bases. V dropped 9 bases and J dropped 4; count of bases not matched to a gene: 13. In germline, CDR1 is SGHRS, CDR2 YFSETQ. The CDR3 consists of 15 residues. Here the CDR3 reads CATLYGDREGETQYF. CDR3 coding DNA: TGCGCCACCCTTTATGGGGACAGGGAGGGAGAGACCCAGTACTTC.